What follows are 32 T cell receptor beta chains derived from one specimen sequenced in a study of blood T cell repertoires in COVID-19. Clones were sequenced by immunoSEQ multiplex PCR, and TCRdb holds only the in-frame ones, with some missing. The sample records 100,000 to 150,000 clones, roughly 84% being singletons. Sequenced input: peripheral blood. These receptors were obtained from a woman under 40 who had recovered from COVID-19.

The rearrangement joins TRBV5-8 to TRBJ2-1; D perhaps matches TRBD1 (5 bases). The CDR3 is 12 amino acids. CDR1 and CDR2 from the germline V gene are SGHTS and YDEGEE. With 2 bases removed from V and 10 bases from J, the gap between germline ends came to 10 bases. CDR3 bases: TGTGCCAGCAGCTTCAGGGCTAACGAGCAGTTCTTC. Translated: CASSFRANEQFF.

The V and J genes are TRBV30 and TRBJ2-7; 10 bases are a match to TRBD2. With 4 bases clipped from V and 2 bases from J, the junction kept 5 bases outside the gene matches. Germline V gives CDR1 GTSNPN, CDR2 SVGIG (reference sequence). The CDR3 loop spans 14 amino acids. The CDR3 loop reads CAWTIAGGAYEQYF. The CDR3 coding sequence is TGTGCCTGGACCATAGCGGGGGGAGCCTACGAGCAGTACTTC.

For the CDR3, the DNA is TGTGCCAGTAGGTCCTCCTACACTGAAGCTTTCTTT. Translated: CASRSSYTEAFF. This chain uses TRBV19 with TRBJ1-1; D not certain. The V end was cut by 6 bases, the J end by 3 bases, with 8 bases between. The germline V gene has CDR1 LNHDA and CDR2 SQIVND (reference sequence). CDR3 length equals 12 residues.

With regard to this clone: This may be a read error: a much more frequent sequence differs by one nucleotide. The genes are TRBV5-6 and TRBJ1-5; 10 positions agree with TRBD1. After removal of 4 bases from V and 5 bases from J, the junction contained 3 bases not matched to a gene. From germline, CDR1 is SGHDT and CDR2 YYEEEE. The CDR3 extends over 14 amino acids. Here the CDR3 DNA reads TGTGCCAGCAGCATGGGACAGGGGTATCAGCCCCAGCATTTT. Protein sequence: CASSMGQGYQPQHF.

This clone was counted a single time. The chain is built from TRBV10-2 and TRBJ1-6; possibly TRBD1 for D (5 bases). This CDR3 has 14 amino acids. The V and J ends lost 6 bases and 6 bases respectively, with 12 bases between them. CDR1 and CDR2 from the germline V gene are WSHSY and SAAADI. CDR3 sequence (DNA): TGCGCCAGCAGAGAACGACAGACTAATTCACCCCTCCACTTT. Translation: CASRERQTNSPLHF.

This clone was observed a single time. This chain links TRBV5-4 with TRBJ2-5; D may be TRBD1 (6 bases). Germline CDR1 reads SGHNT; CDR2 reads YYREEE (reference sequence). This CDR3 comprises 13 residues. V lost 4 bases to trimming and J lost 3 bases, with 10 bases between them. CDR3 region: CASSPGQKETQYF. The CDR3 coding sequence is TGTGCCAGCAGCCCTGGACAGAAAGAGACCCAGTACTTC.

This clone was observed a handful of times. The gene calls are TRBV7-2 and TRBJ2-1; 7 bases line up with TRBD2. J lost 2 bases, V lost 1 base, and 5 bases had no gene match. This CDR3 contains 16 residues. Germline V CDR1 and CDR2: SGHTA, FQGNSA. CDR3 amino acids: CASSLEGAGTYNEQFF. The DNA of the CDR3 is TGTGCCAGCAGCTTAGAAGGAGCGGGGACCTACAATGAGCAGTTCTTC.

The rearrangement links TRBV2 to TRBJ1-6; D is possibly TRBD1 (5 bases). Between the trimmed V and J ends, which lost 0 bases and 10 bases, there was a span of 10 bases. This CDR3 has 14 amino acids. Per germline, CDR1 SNHLY and CDR2 FYNNEI. CDR3 coding DNA: TGTGCCAGCAGTGAAGCCAGGGTGGGCTCACCCCTCCACTTT. It encodes CASSEARVGSPLHF. The complete variable domain, with remaining parts taken from reference TRBV2 and TRBJ1-6, reads EPEVTQTPSHQVTQMGQEVILRCVPISNHLYFYWYRQILGQKVEFLVSFYNNEISEKSEIFDDQFSVERPDGSNFTLKIRSTKLEDSAMYFCASSEARVGSPLHFGNGTRLTVT.

This clone was seen a single time. This chain links TRBV6-1 with TRBJ1-1; 10 nucleotides agree with TRBD1. CDR3 length: 15 residues. V trimming: 2 bases; J trimming: 6 bases; junction bases outside the gene matches: 6. CDR1 is MNHNS, CDR2 SASEGT, per germline. The chain's CDR3 is CASSETGTGVPEAFF. The DNA for the CDR3 is TGTGCCAGCAGTGAAACTGGGACAGGGGTCCCTGAAGCTTTCTTT.

The J gene is TRBJ2-5, the V gene TRBV9; the D gene is possibly TRBD2 (6 bases). Between the trimmed V and J ends, which lost 0 bases and 4 bases, there was a span of 13 bases. The length of the CDR3 is 15 residues. Germline CDR1 and CDR2: SGDLS and YYNGEE. The CDR3 nucleotides are TGTGCCAGCAGCGTAGGGGGGGAGGTTCGAGAGACCCAGTACTTC. Encoded protein: CASSVGGEVRETQYF.

V and J are TRBV12-5 and TRBJ2-1; weak D call: TRBD1 (6 bases). Germline loops: CDR1 LGHNT, CDR2 FRNRAP. The CDR3 is 14 residues long. Deletions cut 8 bases from V and 6 bases from J, with 17 bases between. This CDR3 is CASSSRQVGNEQFF. CDR3 coding DNA: TGTGCTAGTAGCTCAAGACAGGTCGGCAATGAGCAGTTCTTC.

A single count supports this clone. The chain uses TRBV10-3 and TRBJ2-7; the match to TRBD2 covers 13 bases. Germline V gene sequence: CDR1 ENHRY, CDR2 SYGVKD. This CDR3 is 16 amino acids long. Trimming at V came to 7 bases and at J to 3 bases, leaving 9 bases not matched to a gene. The CDR3 DNA follows: TGTGCCATCATGAATTTCGGGACTAGCGGGAACTACGAGCAGTACTTC. It yields the protein CAIMNFGTSGNYEQYF.

This clone occurred a few times. The chain couples TRBV18 to TRBJ1-1; no reliable D call. CDR3 length equals 15 residues. Trimming pared 4 bases from V and 2 bases from J, leaving 14 bases between. CDR1 and CDR2 from the germline V gene are KGHSH and LQKENI. This CDR3 reads CASSLTPGDNTEAFF. DNA of the CDR3: TGTGCCAGCTCACTAACACCGGGAGACAACACTGAAGCTTTCTTT.

The rearrangement uses TRBV28 and TRBJ1-1, with unresolved D. Germline V gives CDR1 MDHEN, CDR2 SYDVKM. The CDR3 length is 13 residues. V lost 3 bases to trimming and J lost 2 bases, with 7 bases between them. CDR3 region: CASSFHRNTEAFF. The CDR3 DNA reads as TGTGCCAGCAGTTTCCACAGAAACACTGAAGCTTTCTTT.

This chain's CDR3 is CASSQTRGAPLHF. DNA for the CDR3: TGTGCCAGCAGCCAAACCAGGGGCGCACCCCTCCACTTT. The V gene is TRBV3-1 (or the pseudogene TRBV3-2), the J gene TRBJ1-6; D is possibly TRBD1 (6 bases). The CDR3 is 13 amino acids. Trimming stripped 2 bases from V and 11 bases from J, with 10 bases between. Germline V gene sequence: CDR1 LGHDT, CDR2 YNNKEL (reference sequence).

The J gene is TRBJ2-1, the V gene TRBV4-1; 10 bases are a match to TRBD2. CDR1 and CDR2 from the germline V gene are MGHRA and YSYEKL. The CDR3 is 15 amino acids. Trimming cost V 6 bases and J 2 bases; bases outside gene matches: 4. The CDR3 nucleotides read TGCGCCAGCAGACAACTAGCGGGAACCTACAATGAGCAGTTCTTC. Its protein is CASRQLAGTYNEQFF.

The chain is built from TRBV14 and TRBJ1-1; a weak D match, TRBD1 (5 bases). This CDR3 comprises 15 residues. In germline, CDR1 is SGHDN, CDR2 FVKESK. With 1 base removed from V and 4 bases from J, the gap between germline ends came to 13 bases. The CDR3 sequence is CASSQVTGGGTEAFF. The CDR3, as DNA: TGTGCCAGCAGCCAAGTAACTGGGGGAGGCACTGAAGCTTTCTTT.

The chain carries TRBV6-5 and TRBJ1-2, with 11 bases that match TRBD1. The CDR3 contains 15 residues. Germline CDR1 is MNHEY and CDR2 is SVGAGI. V gave up 7 bases and J gave up 5 bases; unmatched junction bases: 9. This CDR3 reads CASNNGQGAWYGYTF. In DNA form, the CDR3 reads TGTGCCAGCAACAACGGACAGGGGGCATGGTATGGCTACACCTTC.

The chain recombines TRBV12-5 with TRBJ2-7; 7 nucleotides match TRBD2. Trimming cost V 5 bases and J 5 bases; bases outside gene matches: 18. CDR3 size: 17 residues. Germline lookup yields CDR1 LGHNT and CDR2 FRNRAP. DNA for the CDR3: TGTGCTAGTGGTGCCGACCGGGGTGGGGCGGGGGTAAACGAGCAGTACTTC. Amino acids: CASGADRGGAGVNEQYF. The whole variable domain, filled in from reference TRBV12-5 and TRBJ2-7, reads DARVTQTPRHKVTEMGQEVTMRCQPILGHNTVFWYRQTMMQGLELLAYFRNRAPLDDSGMPKDRFSAEMPDATLATLKIQPSEPRDSAVYFCASGADRGGAGVNEQYFGPGTRLTVT.

In DNA, the CDR3 is TGTGCCAGCAGCTTTGGACAGGGGGCTGTGGAGCAGTACTTC. Its protein is CASSFGQGAVEQYF. The V gene is TRBV11-2, the J gene TRBJ2-7; 11 bases are shared with TRBD1. The CDR3 length is 14 residues. Germline loops: CDR1 SGHAT, CDR2 FQNNGV. J was trimmed by 7 bases and V by 3 bases; bases with no gene match: 5.

This rearrangement joins TRBV19 to TRBJ2-1, with 8 nucleotides matching TRBD2. The CDR3 is 18 residues long. V shed 7 bases and J 0 bases; nucleotides not matched to a gene: 14. Germline assignment: CDR1 LNHDA and CDR2 SQIVND (reference sequence). In nucleotides, the CDR3 is TGTGCCAGTAACTTGGGACTAACAGGGACTAGCTCCTACAATGAGCAGTTCTTC. Protein: CASNLGLTGTSSYNEQFF.

The chain links TRBV5-6 to TRBJ2-3, with TRBD2 identical over 14 bases. This CDR3 region has 15 residues. Per the germline V gene, CDR1 is SGHDT and CDR2 is YYEEEE. V trimming: 6 bases; J trimming: 7 bases; junction bases outside the gene matches: 7. The CDR3 DNA reads TGTGCCAGCACCCAGGGACTAGCGGGGGATTATACGCAGTATTTT. Its protein product is CASTQGLAGDYTQYF.

This clone came up once. The genes are TRBV27 and TRBJ1-1; D gene ambiguous. The CDR3 sequence is 14 residues long. The germline gives CDR1 MNHEY, CDR2 SMNVEV (reference sequence). Trimming cost V 2 bases and J 4 bases, with 11 bases left between them. CDR3 coding DNA: TGTGCCAGCAGTTTAGAACACCTTGGCACTGAAGCTTTCTTT. Translating it yields CASSLEHLGTEAFF.

This chain connects TRBV7-6 to TRBJ1-1, with unresolved D. The CDR3 extends over 15 amino acids. The V gene lost 5 bases and the J gene lost 1 base, with 14 bases spanning the gap. CDR1 is SGHVS and CDR2 is FNYEAQ in the germline V gene. In DNA, the CDR3 is TGTGCCAGCAGCCCCATGTCGGCAGGGAACACTGAAGCTTTCTTT. This encodes CASSPMSAGNTEAFF.

The chain links TRBV3-1 (or the pseudogene TRBV3-2) to TRBJ2-3, with D uncertain. CDR1 and CDR2 from the germline V gene are LGHDT and YNNKEL (reference sequence). The V and J ends lost 4 bases and 2 bases respectively, with 7 bases between them. There are 13 residues in the CDR3. The CDR3, as DNA: TGTGCCAGCAGCCCCTCTACCACAGATACGCAGTATTTT. Protein product: CASSPSTTDTQYF.

J is TRBJ1-6 and V is TRBV14; TRBD1 agrees at 9 bases. V shed 3 bases, J shed 12 bases, and the junction held 9 bases outside the gene matches. The germline V gene encodes CDR1 SGHDN and CDR2 FVKESK. The CDR3 runs to 15 residues. Here the CDR3 reads CASSQLGQGSKPLHF. The CDR3 DNA is TGTGCCAGCAGCCAGTTGGGACAGGGATCAAAACCCCTCCACTTT.

The CDR3 region has the DNA TGTGCCAGCAGTTACTCGATATCGGGACTAGCAGATGAGCAGTTCTTC. This sequence encodes CASSYSISGLADEQFF. The chain recombines TRBV6-5 with TRBJ2-1; 9 bases are a match to TRBD2. Germline lookup yields CDR1 MNHEY and CDR2 SVGAGI. The V gene end was trimmed by 0 bases and the J gene end by 8 bases; junction bases not matched to a gene: 8. This CDR3 has 16 residues.

This chain joins TRBV27 and TRBJ1-5; D is unclear. Germline CDR1 is MNHEY and CDR2 is SMNVEV (reference sequence). The CDR3 length is 13 residues. Deletions cut 5 bases from V and 9 bases from J, with 14 bases between. The CDR3 region is CASSRSGERPQHF. In DNA form, the CDR3 reads TGTGCCAGCAGTCGGTCCGGGGAACGGCCCCAGCATTTT.

This clone occurred a few times. The chain combines TRBV5-1 with TRBJ2-2; unclear D gene. Trimming stripped 0 bases from V and 1 base from J, with 10 bases between. This CDR3 is 16 amino acids long. Germline lookup yields CDR1 SGHRS and CDR2 YFSETQ. CDR3 DNA sequence: TGCGCCAGCAGCTTGGCACGGGTCGGGAACACCGGGGAGCTGTTTTTT. Translated: CASSLARVGNTGELFF.

The V call is TRBV18, the J call TRBJ1-2; 7 bases match TRBD1. Germline-derived CDR1 and CDR2 are KGHSH and LQKENI. This CDR3 spans 14 amino acids. J lost 2 bases, V lost 5 bases, and 5 bases had no gene match. The CDR3 bases are TGTGCCAGCTCATGGGACAGCCTCAACTATGGCTACACCTTC. Translated: CASSWDSLNYGYTF. Filled out from reference TRBV18 and TRBJ1-2, the complete variable domain reads NAGVMQNPRHLVRRRGQEARLRCSPMKGHSHVYWYRQLPEEGLKFMVYLQKENIIDESGMPKERFSAEFPKEGPSILRIQQVVRGDSAAYFCASSWDSLNYGYTFGSGTRLTVV.

This chain links TRBV5-1 with TRBJ2-3, with TRBD2 matching over 10 bases. The V and J ends lost 5 bases and 0 bases, in that order; junction bases with no gene match: 6. CDR1 is SGHRS and CDR2 is YFSETQ in the germline V gene. The CDR3 runs 16 residues. This CDR3 is CASRSGLADSTDTQYF. DNA of the CDR3: TGCGCCAGCAGATCCGGACTAGCGGATAGCACAGATACGCAGTATTTT. Together with reference TRBV5-1 and TRBJ2-3, the CDR3 gives the full variable domain: KAGVTQTPRYLIKTRGQQVTLSCSPISGHRSVSWYQQTPGQGLQFLFEYFSETQRNKGNFPGRFSGRQFSNSRSEMNVSTLELGDSALYLCASRSGLADSTDTQYFGPGTRLTVL.

V is TRBV24-1 and J is TRBJ2-5; 8 positions match TRBD2. Germline V gene lookup returns CDR1 KGHDR and CDR2 SFDVKD. The CDR3 has 15 amino acids. V was clipped by 5 bases and J by 5 bases; unmatched bases: 9. The CDR3 DNA reads as TGTGCCACCAGTGCGGGAGGGGCCCGCGAGGAGACCCAGTACTTC. It yields the protein CATSAGGAREETQYF.